The 9 T cell receptor beta chains presented below share a single source sample, sequenced in a study of blood T cell repertoires in COVID-19. Sequenced by immunoSEQ multiplex PCR; TCRdb stores in-frame clones only, minus some. The sample lists under 60,000 clones; approximately 87% were seen once. Material: peripheral blood. The receptors were sampled from a woman in her sixties with COVID-19, enrolled during active disease.

This rearrangement joins TRBV28 to TRBJ1-5; 10 bases are shared with TRBD1. This CDR3 spans 17 amino acids. Germline V CDR1 and CDR2: MDHEN, SYDVKM. Losses at the gene ends were 5 bases for V and 0 bases for J; bases not matched to a gene: 7. This chain's CDR3 is CASSLRGTGVSNQPQHF. CDR3 DNA sequence: TGTGCCAGCAGTCTCCGCGGGACAGGGGTTAGCAATCAGCCCCAGCATTTT.

The gene calls are TRBV28 and TRBJ1-1; 7 nucleotides agree with TRBD1. Trimming at V came to 8 bases and at J to 3 bases, leaving 6 bases not matched to a gene. This CDR3 region has 13 residues. Germline V gene data show CDR1 as MDHEN and CDR2 as SYDVKM. The CDR3 nucleotides read TGTGCCAGCCGACAGGGTGGGGACACTGAAGCTTTCTTT. Translating it yields CASRQGGDTEAFF.

Concerning this clone itself: One end of the junction is discordant with germline, which a read error may explain. The V gene is TRBV7-7, the J gene TRBJ2-2, with 10 bases lining up with TRBD2. CDR3 size: 16 residues. Germline V lookup: CDR1 SSHAT, CDR2 FNYEAQ (reference sequence). The DNA of the CDR3 is TGTGCTAGCAGCTCGGGACTAGCGTTGAACACCGGGGAGCTGTTTTTT. Translation: CASSSGLALNTGELFF. The full variable domain, its missing parts supplied by reference TRBV7-7 and TRBJ2-2, is GAGVSQSPRYKVTKRGQDVTLRCDPISSHATLYWYQQALGQGPEFLTYFNYEAQPDKSGLPSDRFSAERPEGSISTLTIQRTEQRDSAMYRCASSSGLALNTGELFFGEGSRLTVL.

The chain has TRBV30 and TRBJ1-2; 9 bases are a match to TRBD1. The V gene end was trimmed by 3 bases and the J gene end by 6 bases; junction bases not matched to a gene: 2. This CDR3 contains 12 residues. In germline, CDR1 is GTSNPN, CDR2 SVGIG (reference sequence). The CDR3 DNA reads as TGTGCCTGGAGGGGACAGGGACATGGCTACACCTTC. This codes for CAWRGQGHGYTF.

The chain carries TRBV11-2 and TRBJ1-1; 9 nucleotides match TRBD1. There are 14 residues in the CDR3. J was trimmed by 7 bases and V by 2 bases; bases with no gene match: 5. The germline V gene has CDR1 SGHAT and CDR2 FQNNGV. CDR3 sequence reads: CASSLTGQGGEAFF. As DNA, the CDR3 is TGTGCCAGCAGCTTAACGGGACAGGGCGGTGAAGCTTTCTTT.

The chain carries TRBV2 and TRBJ1-6; D is uncertain. The CDR3 has 14 residues. The germline gives CDR1 SNHLY, CDR2 FYNNEI. V was trimmed by 7 bases and J by 4 bases, leaving 11 bases between them. CDR3 DNA: TGTGCCAGCAAATCGAACTCGTATAATTCACCCCTCCACTTT. Translation: CASKSNSYNSPLHF.

The chain joins TRBV2 to TRBJ1-5, with TRBD1 as a possible D gene (6 bases). The germline CDR1 and CDR2 sequences are SNHLY and FYNNEI. V lost 2 bases and J 1 base, leaving 9 bases between the germline ends. The length of the CDR3 is 15 residues. The CDR3 is CASSEIRGSNQPQHF. The CDR3 DNA sequence: TGTGCCAGCAGTGAAATCAGGGGAAGCAATCAGCCCCAGCATTTT. The entire variable domain, with the rest obtained from reference TRBV2 and TRBJ1-5, is as follows: EPEVTQTPSHQVTQMGQEVILRCVPISNHLYFYWYRQILGQKVEFLVSFYNNEISEKSEIFDDQFSVERPDGSNFTLKIRSTKLEDSAMYFCASSEIRGSNQPQHFGDGTRLSIL.

The chain recombines TRBV4-1 with TRBJ2-3; D not certain. This CDR3 has 14 residues. Trimming removed 0 bases from V and 4 bases from J, with 8 bases in between. Germline V gene lookup returns CDR1 MGHRA and CDR2 YSYEKL. The DNA for the CDR3 is TGCGCCAGCAGCCAAGAGCGGAACCCAGATACGCAGTATTTT. It translates to CASSQERNPDTQYF.

This clone showed up just once. The V and J genes are TRBV4-1 and TRBJ1-3; D may be TRBD1 (5 bases). CDR1 and CDR2 from the germline V gene are MGHRA and YSYEKL. The CDR3 contains 14 residues. V lost 0 bases and J lost 2, with 5 bases in between. The CDR3: CASSQDRAGNTIYF. The CDR3 nucleotides are TGCGCCAGCAGCCAAGACAGGGCTGGAAACACCATATATTTT.